The 30 T cell receptor beta chains below were found in one sample sequenced in a study of blood T cell repertoires in COVID-19. Profiling relied on immunoSEQ multiplex PCR, and the TCRdb table lists in-frame clones only, not all of them. The data contain around 150,000 clones, about 86% of them singletons. The sequenced sample was peripheral blood. The source is a man in his sixties with acute or convalescent COVID-19.

The V and J genes are TRBV29-1 and TRBJ2-2, with TRBD2 as a possible D gene (5 bases). Germline lookup yields CDR1 SQVTM and CDR2 ANQGSEA. The CDR3 spans 13 residues. Trimming took off 4 bases at V and 3 bases at J, with 9 bases between the two ends. The DNA for the CDR3 is TGCAGCGTTGTTCTGGGAGACACCGGGGAGCTGTTTTTT. It translates to CSVVLGDTGELFF.

V gene TRBV27 combines with J gene TRBJ1-1; 11 bases match TRBD1. This CDR3 has 16 residues. Trimming at V came to 5 bases and at J to 10 bases, leaving 15 bases not matched to a gene. Per germline, CDR1 MNHEY and CDR2 SMNVEV (reference sequence). CDR3 DNA: TGTGCCAGCAGTCCCAGAAGTCGGACAGGGGGCTGGAGAGCTTTCTTT. This sequence encodes CASSPRSRTGGWRAFF.

This rearrangement joins TRBV5-4 to TRBJ1-2, with TRBD1 identical over 7 bases. Germline CDR1 is SGHNT and CDR2 is YYREEE (reference sequence). Germline trimming cut 5 bases from V and 4 bases from J; bases unmatched to any gene: 11. This CDR3 region has 15 residues. CDR3 sequence reads: CASRFWGTEVYGYTF. The CDR3 DNA follows: TGTGCCAGCAGGTTTTGGGGGACAGAAGTCTATGGCTACACCTTC. The variable domain in full, with the rest retrieved from reference TRBV5-4 and TRBJ1-2, is ETGVTQSPTHLIKTRGQQVTLRCSSQSGHNTVSWYQQALGQGPQFIFQYYREEENGRGNFPPRFSGLQFPNYSSELNVNALELDDSALYLCASRFWGTEVYGYTFGSGTRLTVV.

The rearrangement uses TRBV5-8 and TRBJ2-1; D gene uncertain. The CDR3 is 13 residues long. The germline V gene encodes CDR1 SGHTS and CDR2 YDEGEE. V was cut by 1 base and J by 5 bases, with 7 bases left in between. The CDR3 loop is CASSLYSHNEQFF. In DNA form, the CDR3 reads TGTGCCAGCAGCTTGTACAGCCACAATGAGCAGTTCTTC.

Details on this clone: The identical CDR3 is also encoded by other nucleotide sequences in the sample. The chain employs TRBV2 and TRBJ2-1, with D perhaps matching TRBD1 (5 bases). Trimming cost V 7 bases and J 3 bases, with 7 bases left between them. This CDR3 comprises 12 residues. The germline V gene has CDR1 SNHLY and CDR2 FYNNEI. CDR3 sequence: CASKDSYNEQFF. The CDR3 DNA sequence: TGTGCCAGCAAAGACAGCTACAATGAGCAGTTCTTC.

V usage is TRBV5-1 and J usage is TRBJ2-5, with a tentative D call TRBD2 (6 bases). V was trimmed by 4 bases and J by 4 bases, leaving 11 bases between them. This CDR3 spans 13 amino acids. Per germline, CDR1 SGHRS and CDR2 YFSETQ. CDR3 in DNA: TGCGCCAGCAGCCAGGGAGCGGGAGAGACCCAGTACTTC. Translation: CASSQGAGETQYF.

The chain uses TRBV27 and TRBJ2-1; TRBD1 matches at 8 bases. Germline V gene data show CDR1 as MNHEY and CDR2 as SMNVEV (reference sequence). The CDR3 runs 14 residues. Unmatched junction bases numbered 1, after V lost 5 bases and J lost 1 base. This CDR3 reads CASSRTGSYNEQFF. For the CDR3, the DNA is TGTGCCAGCAGTCGGACAGGGTCCTACAATGAGCAGTTCTTC.

The chain joins TRBV4-2 to TRBJ2-4, with D maybe TRBD2 (5 bases). The V end was cut by 1 base, the J end by 7 bases, with 14 bases between. Germline lookup yields CDR1 LGHNA and CDR2 YNFKEQ. The length of the CDR3 is 15 residues. The CDR3 DNA reads as TGTGCCAGCAGCCAAGTGTATATGGGGAGCAACATTCAGTACTTC. It encodes CASSQVYMGSNIQYF.

The rearrangement links TRBV6-6 to TRBJ2-1, with TRBD2 matching over 12 bases. V was pared by 4 bases and J by 3 bases, with 4 bases of the junction left unmatched. CDR3 length: 16 residues. CDR1 and CDR2 (germline): MNHNY, SVGAGI (reference sequence). CDR3 bases: TGTGCCAGCAGTTTCGGACTAGCGGGACTCTACAATGAGCAGTTCTTC. This sequence encodes CASSFGLAGLYNEQFF.

The chain combines TRBV10-3 with TRBJ2-7; D not certain. Trimming cost V 3 bases and J 0 bases, with 6 bases left between them. Germline loops: CDR1 ENHRY, CDR2 SYGVKD. The CDR3 sequence is 13 residues long. CDR3 in amino acids: CAISDSSSYEQYF. The CDR3 DNA reads as TGTGCCATCAGTGACTCGAGCTCCTACGAGCAGTACTTC.

J is TRBJ1-2 and V is TRBV4-1; weak D call: TRBD1 (5 bases). This CDR3 has 18 amino acids. Germline V lookup: CDR1 MGHRA, CDR2 YSYEKL. Trimming pared 0 bases from V and 1 base from J, leaving 18 bases between. CDR3 amino acids: CASSQDLPGSPINYGYTF. The CDR3, as DNA: TGCGCCAGCAGCCAAGATCTCCCAGGGTCGCCTATTAACTATGGCTACACCTTC.

The V and J genes are TRBV5-4 and TRBJ2-7; D might be TRBD1 (6 bases). V lost 4 bases and J lost 7, with 12 bases in between. Germline V gives CDR1 SGHNT, CDR2 YYREEE (reference sequence). This CDR3 region has 12 residues. The CDR3 bases are TGTGCCAGCAGCACAGACAGGCTGGAGCAGTACTTC. Its protein is CASSTDRLEQYF. Full variable domain (missing parts from reference TRBV5-4 and TRBJ2-7): ETGVTQSPTHLIKTRGQQVTLRCSSQSGHNTVSWYQQALGQGPQFIFQYYREEENGRGNFPPRFSGLQFPNYSSELNVNALELDDSALYLCASSTDRLEQYFGPGTRLTVT.

The rearrangement uses TRBV2 and TRBJ2-3, with 10 bases fitting TRBD1. The CDR3 runs 14 residues. The V gene's germline CDR1 is SNHLY and CDR2 FYNNEI. Trimming cost V 8 bases and J 2 bases; bases outside gene matches: 4. CDR3 protein: CASGGTGDTDTQYF. As DNA, the CDR3 is TGTGCCAGCGGGGGGACAGGGGACACAGATACGCAGTATTTT.

The chain joins TRBV5-1 to TRBJ1-4; 7 nucleotides agree with TRBD1. V gave up 0 bases and J gave up 16 bases; unmatched junction bases: 9. The germline gives CDR1 SGHRS, CDR2 YFSETQ. The CDR3 consists of 13 residues. CDR3 in amino acids: CASSLGQGENAFF. CDR3 bases: TGCGCCAGCAGCTTGGGACAGGGCGAGAATGCGTTTTTT.

V and J are TRBV6-5 and TRBJ2-7; D may be TRBD2 (5 bases). V lost 4 bases, J lost 1 base, and 14 bases lay in between. Germline-derived CDR1 and CDR2 are MNHEY and SVGAGI. There are 15 residues in the CDR3. As DNA, the CDR3 is TGTGCCAGCAGTTTAGCAGGAGAGGGTTCCTACGAGCAGTACTTC. It specifies CASSLAGEGSYEQYF.

This chain links TRBV28 with TRBJ2-1, with D perhaps TRBD1 (6 bases). CDR3 length equals 17 residues. The V gene's germline CDR1 is MDHEN and CDR2 SYDVKM. V shed 0 bases and J shed 0 bases, with 12 bases lying between them. In nucleotides, the CDR3 is TGTGCCAGCAGTTTATGGGCCTCAGGGGTCTCCTACAATGAGCAGTTCTTC. Its translation is CASSLWASGVSYNEQFF. The variable domain in full, with the rest retrieved from reference TRBV28 and TRBJ2-1, is DVKVTQSSRYLVKRTGEKVFLECVQDMDHENMFWYRQDPGLGLRLIYFSYDVKMKEKGDIPEGYSVSREKKERFSLILESASTNQTSMYLCASSLWASGVSYNEQFFGPGTRLTVL.

V gene TRBV6-5 combines with J gene TRBJ2-5; TRBD1 matches at 9 bases. Trimming cost V 7 bases and J 4 bases; bases outside gene matches: 7. The CDR3 covers 14 residues. The germline gives CDR1 MNHEY, CDR2 SVGAGI. The CDR3 here is CASTRDRVRETQYF. CDR3 DNA sequence: TGTGCCAGCACCAGGGACAGGGTGAGAGAGACCCAGTACTTC.

This chain uses TRBV19 with TRBJ1-1; tentatively, D is TRBD1 (5 bases). The ends were cut back, 7 bases at V and 4 bases at J, with 13 bases in the middle. Germline V gene data show CDR1 as LNHDA and CDR2 as SQIVND (reference sequence). This CDR3 region has 13 residues. CDR3 in amino acids: CASMWGVGTEAFF. In DNA, the CDR3 is TGTGCCAGTATGTGGGGGGTGGGCACTGAAGCTTTCTTT.

This clone was observed a few times. CDR3 nucleotide sequence: TGCGCCAGCAGCCTACAGGGCTCCCGGGAAAAACTGTTTTTT. This sequence encodes CASSLQGSREKLFF. The chain has TRBV5-1 and TRBJ1-4; possible D gene TRBD1, 6 bases. The CDR3 is made up of 14 amino acids. CDR1 and CDR2 from the germline V gene are SGHRS and YFSETQ. V lost 4 bases, J lost 8 bases, and 15 bases lay in between. Using reference TRBV5-1 and TRBJ1-4 for the parts outside the CDR3, the full variable domain is KAGVTQTPRYLIKTRGQQVTLSCSPISGHRSVSWYQQTPGQGLQFLFEYFSETQRNKGNFPGRFSGRQFSNSRSEMNVSTLELGDSALYLCASSLQGSREKLFFGSGTQLSVL.

The J gene is TRBJ2-2, the V gene TRBV19; TRBD2 agrees at 11 bases. Germline assignment: CDR1 LNHDA and CDR2 SQIVND (reference sequence). The CDR3 sequence is 17 residues long. The junction had 8 bases not matched to a gene; V was cut back by 4 bases and J by 4 bases. Here the CDR3 DNA reads TGTGCCAGTAGTAAAACTAGCGGGAGATTGAGCACCGGGGAGCTGTTTTTT. This encodes CASSKTSGRLSTGELFF.

The chain employs TRBV5-3 and TRBJ2-5, with D hard to call. TRBV5-3 is an open reading frame whose function is uncertain. Trimming left V 2 bases short and J 5 bases short, with 10 bases between. This CDR3 spans 13 amino acids. CDR3 sequence: CARSFYSRETQYF. The CDR3 region has the DNA TGTGCCAGAAGCTTTTATAGCCGTGAGACCCAGTACTTC.

The rearrangement links TRBV2 to TRBJ2-5, with 12 bases that match TRBD1. This CDR3 region has 14 residues. The V and J ends lost 10 bases and 5 bases, in that order; junction bases with no gene match: 8. Germline CDR1 is SNHLY and CDR2 is FYNNEI. In DNA, the CDR3 is TGTGCCATAGCCCGGGACAGGGGGCGGGAGACCCAGTACTTC. As protein: CAIARDRGRETQYF.

Concerning this clone: Additional DNA sequences in this sample encode the identical CDR3. The chain couples TRBV5-1 to TRBJ2-1; D uncertain. Trimming removed 0 bases from V and 0 bases from J, with 10 bases in between. The germline V gene has CDR1 SGHRS and CDR2 YFSETQ. This CDR3 has 16 residues. CDR3 DNA sequence: TGCGCCAGCAGCTTGGGTGCAGGAAGCTCCTACAATGAGCAGTTCTTC. It yields the protein CASSLGAGSSYNEQFF.

The chain employs TRBV5-1 and TRBJ1-4, with 7 bases lining up with TRBD1. CDR1 and CDR2 from the germline V gene are SGHRS and YFSETQ. CDR3 length: 13 residues. V lost 5 bases, J lost 4 bases, and 2 bases stayed unmatched. CDR3 nucleotide sequence: TGCGCCAGCAGAGGGACAGTTAATGAAAAACTGTTTTTT. Translated, it gives CASRGTVNEKLFF.

This clone was counted only a few times. This chain links TRBV10-1 with TRBJ2-3; D might be TRBD2 (6 bases). The germline V and J ends were trimmed by 0 bases and 3 bases, with 10 bases remaining between them. Per germline, CDR1 WNHNN and CDR2 SYGVQD (reference sequence). This CDR3 is built from 15 residues. CDR3 in amino acids: CASSESGGRTDTQYF. As DNA, the CDR3 is TGCGCCAGCAGTGAGTCCGGGGGAAGGACAGATACGCAGTATTTT.

The J gene is TRBJ2-2, the V gene TRBV9; 7 bases are a match to TRBD2. CDR1 and CDR2 (germline): SGDLS, YYNGEE. The CDR3 is made up of 17 amino acids. J lost 4 bases, V lost 2 bases, and 11 bases had no gene match. CDR3 residues: CASSVDSGRAVTGELFF. In DNA form, the CDR3 reads TGTGCCAGCAGCGTGGATTCGGGGAGGGCCGTCACCGGGGAGCTGTTTTTT.

The gene calls are TRBV4-1 and TRBJ1-5; weak D call: TRBD1 (5 bases). The V end was cut by 1 base, the J end by 0 bases, with 7 bases between. The CDR3 is 15 residues long. Germline V gene data show CDR1 as MGHRA and CDR2 as YSYEKL. CDR3 bases: TGCGCCAGCAGCCAAGCAGGGTATAGCAATCAGCCCCAGCATTTT. Translating gives CASSQAGYSNQPQHF.

V and J are TRBV28 and TRBJ1-1; TRBD1 might be the D (5 bases). Trimming took 6 bases from V and 0 from J, leaving 11 bases between them. This CDR3 comprises 14 residues. CDR1 MDHEN and CDR2 SYDVKM come from the germline V gene. The CDR3 reads CASRPGFMNTEAFF. DNA for the CDR3: TGTGCCAGCAGACCAGGGTTTATGAACACTGAAGCTTTCTTT. Variable domain in full (rest from reference TRBV28 and TRBJ1-1): DVKVTQSSRYLVKRTGEKVFLECVQDMDHENMFWYRQDPGLGLRLIYFSYDVKMKEKGDIPEGYSVSREKKERFSLILESASTNQTSMYLCASRPGFMNTEAFFGQGTRLTVV.

This clone is a singleton in its sample. The chain recombines TRBV10-1 with TRBJ1-2; D gene unclear. Trimming pared 2 bases from V and 6 bases from J, leaving 7 bases between. This CDR3 comprises 12 residues. Germline CDR1 WNHNN, CDR2 SYGVQD (reference sequence). CDR3 region: CASSEGGNGYTF. As DNA, the CDR3 is TGCGCCAGCAGTGAGGGAGGAAATGGCTACACCTTC.

The chain recombines TRBV11-3 with TRBJ2-2; 7 nucleotides agree with TRBD2. Germline V gene lookup returns CDR1 SGHNT and CDR2 YENEEA. V was clipped by 3 bases and J by 4 bases; unmatched bases: 8. The CDR3 is 16 amino acids. The CDR3: CASSFWDSGGTGELFF. In DNA form, the CDR3 reads TGTGCCAGCAGCTTCTGGGATTCGGGAGGCACCGGGGAGCTGTTTTTT. Supplemented by reference TRBV11-3 and TRBJ2-2, the full variable domain reads EAGVVQSPRYKIIEKKQPVAFWCNPISGHNTLYWYLQNLGQGPELLIRYENEEAVDDSQLPKDRFSAERLKGVDSTLKIQPAELGDSAVYLCASSFWDSGGTGELFFGEGSRLTVL.